Below, one T cell receptor (beta chain) is given with its context. What it binds is unknown. The sample is drawn from a study of T cell responses to AZD1222 COVID-19 vaccine. Study observations and caveats: Repertoires were obtained solely post-peak T cell response. In a largely white British group with more females than males, clonal diversity was possibly underestimated.

TCRdb's table, derived via immunoSEQ multiplex PCR, lists solely in-frame clones and lacks some. The sample records tens of thousands of clones, roughly 87% being singletons. Per germline, CDR1 SGHDT and CDR2 YYEEEE. Deletions cut 1 base from V and 0 bases from J, with 10 bases between. The CDR3 is 15 residues long. This chain connects TRBV5-6 to TRBJ2-5; D might be TRBD1 (5 bases). The sequenced sample was peripheral blood, obtained on day 0 of AZD1222 vaccination. The source of this sequence is an adult in good health. CDR3 in amino acids: CASSLNRPYQETQYF. The CDR3, as DNA: TGTGCCAGCAGCTTGAACAGGCCGTACCAAGAGACCCAGTACTTC.